This record looks at one TCR beta chain sequence and its context. It lacks a known antigen. No clone much larger than this one lies a single base away; base qualities are absent. TCRbeta CDR3 regions were amplified from genomic DNA by means of the immunoSEQ Assay, a bias-controlled multiplex PCR. The published analysis was carried out like this. The number of nucleated cells in each sample was estimated from the amplification of reference gene primers within the assay. To quantify the absolute abundance of each unique TCRbeta CDR3 rearrangement, sequence reads were collapsed and filtered. Productive Simpson clonality was computed per sample as the square root of Simpson's diversity index over productive rearrangements. The source is immuneACCESS, and TCRdb retained only in-frame sequences with V and J called. Part of the clones is not carried over; for the studies checked, unresolved V genes explain less than half of this, and the remainder is unexplained. That table gives V, J and clone size, and the DNA gave D and trimming. In this sample the table shows over 55,000 clones, around 86% of which occur a single time. The ten largest clones add up to around 7.9% of the sample.

At the junction V is shortened by 7 bases and J by 6 bases; bases outside the gene matches: 14. The CDR3 numbers 16 residues from cysteine through phenylalanine. Left in the record is the CDR3 DNA by itself, 48 bases read in frame from the first base. CDR1 and CDR2 are read off the germline V gene as MDHEN and SYDVKM. Each collaborating institution followed its own protocols to collect whole blood in K2EDTA tubes. For TCRbeta analysis, collaborators shipped samples in one of three forms: frozen whole blood, isolated PBMCs, or DNA extracted from either of those sample types. The data derive from a study of blood T cell repertoires in COVID-19 (dated by TCRdb to about 2020). Background on the whole study: Samples covering the acute and convalescent phases of COVID-19 were provided by collaborators in the United States, Italy and Spain. The repertoires were released in a freely available public database meant as a resource for research on the immune response to SARS-CoV-2. Where available, HLA class I and class II types were obtained from metadata supplied by the sample provider rather than from assay-based typing. Deeply sampled blood TCRbeta repertoires from subjects exposed to, actively infected with, or recovered from COVID-19 were included in the dataset. The samples were drawn from the first 160 participants of the ongoing ImmuneRACE study and from 1,254 subjects provided by 6 global collaborators. The prospective study material was composed of cDNA or gDNA derived from T cells, B-cell-depleted T cells, or PBMCs. A de-identified subject ID, COVID-19 status, age in years and sex were almost always included in the sample metadata.

Overall study results and their limits: The amount of clinical and demographic metadata varied by source and participant and was provided uncurated.

The source material was peripheral blood. The rearrangement combines TRBV28 with TRBJ2-7; TRBD1 lines up with 11 middle nucleotides. The TCR originated in a man in his fifties or sixties with active COVID-19. The CDR3 protein: CASTPRGTGGPGEQYF. The DNA sequence is given as TGTGCCAGCACCCCGCGCGGGACAGGGGGACCGGGCGAGCAGTACTTC. The full variable domain, completed from the reference TRBV28 and TRBJ2-7 proteins outside the CDR3, reads DVKVTQSSRYLVKRTGEKVFLECVQDMDHENMFWYRQDPGLGLRLIYFSYDVKMKEKGDIPEGYSVSREKKERFSLILESASTNQTSMYLCASTPRGTGGPGEQYFGPGTRLTVT.